Presented here are 30 T cell receptor beta chains from one specimen sequenced in a study of cytomegalovirus exposure and HLA in healthy donors. Researchers ran the PCR with 60 Vbeta and 13 Jbeta primers. Clones were read by immunoSEQ multiplex PCR, and TCRdb kept only the in-frame ones, dropping some. The repertoire table contains approximately 120,000 clones. The sequenced sample was PBMCs. These TCRs come from a young man in good health and CMV-seronegative.

The chain couples TRBV19 to TRBJ2-7, with unresolved D. Germline loops: CDR1 LNHDA, CDR2 SQIVND (reference sequence). The CDR3 sequence is 11 residues long. Trimming took 5 bases from V and 1 from J, leaving 3 bases between them. This CDR3 reads CASSSSYEQYF. DNA for the CDR3: TGTGCCAGTAGTTCATCCTACGAGCAGTACTTC. Using reference TRBV19 and TRBJ2-7 for the parts outside the CDR3, the full variable domain is DGGITQSPKYLFRKEGQNVTLSCEQNLNHDAMYWYRQDPGQGLRLIYYSQIVNDFQKGDIAEGYSVSREKKESFPLTVTSAQKNPTAFYLCASSSSYEQYFGPGTRLTVT.

The chain recombines TRBV7-3 with TRBJ2-1; 8 positions agree with TRBD2. Germline CDR1 reads SGHTA; CDR2 reads FQGTGA. The CDR3 covers 17 residues. The V gene end was trimmed by 5 bases and the J gene end by 5 bases; junction bases not matched to a gene: 14. The CDR3 region has the DNA TGTGCCAGCAGCCGATACGACGGGACTAGACTCGACAATGAGCAGTTCTTC. Translating it yields CASSRYDGTRLDNEQFF.

The chain carries TRBV19 and TRBJ2-7; tentatively, D is TRBD2 (6 bases). CDR3 length: 16 residues. V was shortened by 5 bases and J by 2 bases, with 19 bases between the two germline ends. In germline, CDR1 is LNHDA, CDR2 SQIVND (reference sequence). The CDR3 is CASSASSGGVAYEQYF. The CDR3 region has the DNA TGTGCCAGTAGTGCTAGTTCGGGCGGGGTTGCCTACGAGCAGTACTTC.

V and J are TRBV9 and TRBJ2-2; D is uncertain. The length of the CDR3 is 11 residues. Trimming removed 4 bases at V and 8 bases at J, with 6 bases between. Germline V gene data show CDR1 as SGDLS and CDR2 as YYNGEE. CDR3 nucleotide sequence: TGTGCCAGCAGCCCCATGGGGGAGCTGTTTTTT. Encoded protein: CASSPMGELFF.

The chain links TRBV7-9 to TRBJ2-1, with 9 bases matching TRBD2. CDR1 is SEHNR, CDR2 FQNEAQ, per germline (reference sequence). V lost 5 bases to trimming and J lost 5 bases; unmatched junction nucleotides: 4. The CDR3 contains 14 residues. The CDR3 region is CASSGSSGNNEQFF. CDR3 DNA: TGTGCCAGCAGCGGGTCTAGCGGGAACAATGAGCAGTTCTTC. The whole variable domain, filled in from reference TRBV7-9 and TRBJ2-1, reads DTGVSQNPRHKITKRGQNVTFRCDPISEHNRLYWYRQTLGQGPEFLTYFQNEAQLEKSRLLSDRFSAERPKGSFSTLEIQRTEQGDSAMYLCASSGSSGNNEQFFGPGTRLTVL.

The gene calls are TRBV27 and TRBJ1-2; weak D call: TRBD1 (5 bases). The CDR3 consists of 15 residues. Trimming removed 4 bases from V and 2 bases from J, with 14 bases in between. Germline V CDR1 and CDR2: MNHEY, SMNVEV (reference sequence). CDR3 sequence (DNA): TGTGCCAGCAGTTCCCTTCCCCGGGGGAACTATGGCTACACCTTC. It specifies CASSSLPRGNYGYTF.

The rearrangement links TRBV18 to TRBJ2-3; D is possibly TRBD1 (6 bases). Looked up from germline, CDR1 is KGHSH and CDR2 is LQKENI. The CDR3 has 13 amino acids. Trimming shortened V by 6 bases and J by 1 base, and 8 bases separated the two germline ends. In nucleotides, the CDR3 is TGTGCCAGCTCTTCAGGGGGCACAGATACGCAGTATTTT. It encodes CASSSGGTDTQYF.

The gene calls are TRBV27 and TRBJ1-1; tentative D call: TRBD1 (5 bases). The ends were cut back, 6 bases at V and 2 bases at J, with 13 bases in the middle. This CDR3 has 14 amino acids. Germline V gene data show CDR1 as MNHEY and CDR2 as SMNVEV (reference sequence). CDR3 sequence: CASSPRDPNTEAFF. As DNA, the CDR3 is TGTGCCAGCAGCCCCAGGGATCCCAACACTGAAGCTTTCTTT.

The chain employs TRBV12-5 and TRBJ2-1, with 13 nucleotides matching TRBD2. After removal of 0 bases from V and 8 bases from J, the junction contained 4 bases not matched to a gene. This CDR3 has 16 amino acids. CDR1 is LGHNT, CDR2 FRNRAP, per germline. The CDR3 DNA is TGTGCTAGTGGTTTGGTTACTAGCGGGAGGGCACATGAGCAGTTCTTC. Its translation: CASGLVTSGRAHEQFF.

The chain is built from TRBV11-2 and TRBJ2-3; the D is unclear. CDR3 length: 12 amino acids. The germline V gene encodes CDR1 SGHAT and CDR2 FQNNGV. The V end lost 5 bases, the J end lost 6 bases, and 9 bases lay between the germline ends. CDR3 in DNA: TGTGCCAGCAGCACAGACACCGATACGCAGTATTTT. Its translation is CASSTDTDTQYF.

The rearrangement links TRBV28 to TRBJ2-5; the match to TRBD1 covers 8 bases. The J call may be incorrect, as the DNA end agrees better with TRBJ2-7. The CDR3 is 17 amino acids. The germline V gene has CDR1 MDHEN and CDR2 SYDVKM. DNA of the CDR3: TGTGCCAGCAGTGAGACCGGGACAGGTCCCTACTCCTACGAGCAGTACTTC. It specifies CASSETGTGPYSYEQYF.

The rearrangement uses TRBV29-1 and TRBJ2-5; D unclear. The end of the DNA is better explained by TRBJ2-7, so the J call may be wrong. This CDR3 spans 13 amino acids. Germline V gene data show CDR1 as SQVTM and CDR2 as ANQGSEA. Written as DNA, the CDR3 is TGCAGCGCAATAGACACATACTCCTACGAGCAGTACTTC. This encodes CSAIDTYSYEQYF.

This sequence joins TRBV30 and TRBJ1-1, with D uncertain. The V end was cut by 5 bases, the J end by 1 base, with 11 bases between. Germline V gene lookup returns CDR1 GTSNPN and CDR2 SVGIG (reference sequence). The CDR3 spans 13 residues. The CDR3 is CAWETNWNTEAFF. For the CDR3, the DNA is TGTGCCTGGGAGACTAACTGGAACACTGAAGCTTTCTTT.

This chain uses TRBV2 with TRBJ2-1; TRBD2 matches at 7 bases. Germline-derived CDR1 and CDR2 are SNHLY and FYNNEI. J was trimmed by 6 bases and V by 5 bases; bases with no gene match: 10. This CDR3 has 15 residues. The CDR3 DNA reads TGTGCCAGCAGTCCTACCCGACTAGCCGGCAATGAGCAGTTCTTC. This translates into CASSPTRLAGNEQFF. Variable domain in full (rest from reference TRBV2 and TRBJ2-1): EPEVTQTPSHQVTQMGQEVILRCVPISNHLYFYWYRQILGQKVEFLVSFYNNEISEKSEIFDDQFSVERPDGSNFTLKIRSTKLEDSAMYFCASSPTRLAGNEQFFGPGTRLTVL.

The genes are TRBV29-1 and TRBJ2-3; 10 nucleotides line up with TRBD2. CDR3 size: 14 residues. CDR1 and CDR2 (germline): SQVTM, ANQGSEA. V lost 4 bases, J lost 2 bases, and 3 bases stayed unmatched. The CDR3 loop is CSVAAGGYTDTQYF. The CDR3 nucleotides are TGCAGCGTTGCAGCGGGAGGGTACACAGATACGCAGTATTTT.

This chain joins TRBV9 and TRBJ2-1; tentative D call: TRBD1 (5 bases). The CDR3 loop spans 15 amino acids. Germline assignment: CDR1 SGDLS and CDR2 YYNGEE. Trimming stripped 0 bases from V and 8 bases from J, with 15 bases between. CDR3 in amino acids: CASSVEGDGADEQFF. The CDR3, as DNA: TGTGCCAGCAGCGTAGAAGGGGATGGGGCGGATGAGCAGTTCTTC.

This chain connects TRBV5-1 to TRBJ2-7, with TRBD1 matching 7 bases. The V gene's germline CDR1 is SGHRS and CDR2 YFSETQ. The CDR3 is 14 residues long. Trimming removed 0 bases from V and 7 bases from J; junction bases left unmatched: 7. The CDR3 region has the DNA TGCGCCAGCAGCTTGGGGGGACAGCTCGGGGAGCAGTACTTC. It specifies CASSLGGQLGEQYF.

This chain links TRBV28 with TRBJ1-6; D unresolved. The V gene's germline CDR1 is MDHEN and CDR2 SYDVKM. V was cut by 7 bases and J by 6 bases, with 13 bases left in between. This CDR3 is built from 14 residues. CDR3 sequence: CASTGGGLNSPLHF. In DNA, the CDR3 is TGTGCCAGCACCGGAGGAGGGCTTAATTCACCCCTCCACTTT.

The rearrangement joins TRBV25-1 to TRBJ1-4; TRBD1 is a possible D gene (5 bases). V was pared by 8 bases and J by 6 bases, with 13 bases between. Germline-derived CDR1 and CDR2 are MGHDK and SYGVNS. This CDR3 spans 13 amino acids. CDR3 nucleotides: TGTGCCAGCGGATTGGACATAGATGAAAAACTGTTTTTT. Amino acid sequence: CASGLDIDEKLFF.

The V and J genes are TRBV5-6 and TRBJ2-5; 9 bases are a match to TRBD1. The end of the DNA is better explained by TRBJ2-7, so the J call may be wrong. Germline CDR1 is SGHDT and CDR2 is YYEEEE. This CDR3 comprises 17 residues. CDR3 sequence (DNA): TGTGCCAGCAGCTCCCCCCTAAGGGGACAGGGCATCGGCGAGCAGTACTTC. This encodes CASSSPLRGQGIGEQYF.

The chain carries TRBV6-5 and TRBJ2-5, with 8 bases fitting TRBD1. The germline CDR1 and CDR2 sequences are MNHEY and SVGAGI. J lost 5 bases, V lost 2 bases, and 4 bases had no gene match. The CDR3 consists of 14 residues. CDR3 bases: TGTGCCAGCAGTTACCAGGGGGCCAGGGAGACCCAGTACTTC. This sequence encodes CASSYQGARETQYF.

The chain links TRBV30 to TRBJ1-1; 11 bases match TRBD1. After removal of 7 bases from V and 6 bases from J, the junction contained 10 bases not matched to a gene. CDR3 size: 14 residues. Germline CDR1 and CDR2: GTSNPN and SVGIG (reference sequence). In nucleotides, the CDR3 is TGTGCCTCCTCCATCGGGACAGGGGGATCTGAAGCTTTCTTT. Residues: CASSIGTGGSEAFF.

V and J are TRBV10-3 and TRBJ1-2, with 7 nucleotides matching TRBD1. The CDR3 loop spans 12 amino acids. With V trimmed by 10 bases and J by 6 bases, 8 bases remained unmatched. Germline loops: CDR1 ENHRY, CDR2 SYGVKD. This CDR3 reads CASMDRLDGYTF. Written as DNA, the CDR3 is TGTGCCAGTATGGACAGGCTTGATGGCTACACCTTC.

The CDR3 is CASSPTPSAAHSYNEQFF. The CDR3 nucleotides read TGTGCCAGCAGCCCAACCCCCAGCGCCGCCCACTCCTACAATGAGCAGTTCTTC. This chain connects TRBV28 to TRBJ2-1; the D is unclear. The CDR3 is 18 amino acids. Trimming removed 6 bases at V and 0 bases at J, with 21 bases between. Germline CDR1 reads MDHEN; CDR2 reads SYDVKM.

The CDR3 protein is CAISEEESTETQYF. The DNA of the CDR3 is TGTGCCATCAGTGAAGAGGAGTCGACAGAGACCCAGTACTTC. This chain uses TRBV10-3 with TRBJ2-5; D unresolved. Germline V gene sequence: CDR1 ENHRY, CDR2 SYGVKD. Between the trimmed V and J ends, which lost 3 bases and 4 bases, there was a span of 12 bases. The CDR3 loop spans 14 amino acids.

The rearrangement uses TRBV7-3 and TRBJ2-7, with 9 bases identical to TRBD2. CDR3 length: 14 amino acids. In germline, CDR1 is SGHTA, CDR2 FQGTGA. With V trimmed by 1 base and J by 4 bases, 2 bases remained unmatched. This chain's CDR3 is CASSLSGRGYEQYF. CDR3 nucleotides: TGTGCCAGCAGCTTAAGCGGGAGGGGATACGAGCAGTACTTC.

The V gene is TRBV5-1, the J gene TRBJ1-3; D possibly corresponds to TRBD1 (5 bases). CDR3 size: 16 residues. CDR1 and CDR2 from the germline V gene are SGHRS and YFSETQ. The germline V and J ends were trimmed by 0 bases and 4 bases, with 14 bases remaining between them. The CDR3 sequence: CASSLVGLKYGNTIYF. The CDR3, as DNA: TGCGCCAGCAGCTTGGTGGGGCTGAAGTACGGAAACACCATATATTTT.

The rearrangement joins TRBV30 to TRBJ1-2; 8 nucleotides line up with TRBD1. The germline gives CDR1 GTSNPN, CDR2 SVGIG (reference sequence). V lost 0 bases and J lost 3; bases outside the gene matches: 12. The length of the CDR3 is 17 residues. CDR3 amino acids: CAWSVDVRTGGYYGYTF. CDR3 bases: TGTGCCTGGAGTGTAGACGTAAGAACAGGGGGATACTATGGCTACACCTTC. Looking up the rest from reference TRBV30 and TRBJ1-2 gives the full variable domain: SQTIHQWPATLVQPVGSPLSLECTVEGTSNPNLYWYRQAAGRGLQLLFYSVGIGQISSEVPQNLSASRPQDRQFILSSKKLLLSDSGFYLCAWSVDVRTGGYYGYTFGSGTRLTVV.

The chain carries TRBV27 and TRBJ2-1, with a possible D match to TRBD1 (6 bases). This CDR3 has 15 residues. Germline CDR1 MNHEY, CDR2 SMNVEV (reference sequence). Between the trimmed V and J ends, which lost 2 bases and 2 bases, there was a span of 10 bases. Here the CDR3 reads CASSLNQGTYNEQFF. The CDR3 region has the DNA TGTGCCAGCAGTTTAAATCAGGGGACCTACAATGAGCAGTTCTTC.

This chain connects TRBV19 to TRBJ1-3; 9 nucleotides line up with TRBD1. Trimming took 5 bases from V and 2 from J; bases not matched to a gene: 4. Germline CDR1 and CDR2: LNHDA and SQIVND (reference sequence). CDR3 length equals 15 residues. This CDR3 is CASSVTGGPGNTIYF. Written as DNA, the CDR3 is TGTGCCAGTAGTGTCACAGGGGGCCCTGGAAACACCATATATTTT.